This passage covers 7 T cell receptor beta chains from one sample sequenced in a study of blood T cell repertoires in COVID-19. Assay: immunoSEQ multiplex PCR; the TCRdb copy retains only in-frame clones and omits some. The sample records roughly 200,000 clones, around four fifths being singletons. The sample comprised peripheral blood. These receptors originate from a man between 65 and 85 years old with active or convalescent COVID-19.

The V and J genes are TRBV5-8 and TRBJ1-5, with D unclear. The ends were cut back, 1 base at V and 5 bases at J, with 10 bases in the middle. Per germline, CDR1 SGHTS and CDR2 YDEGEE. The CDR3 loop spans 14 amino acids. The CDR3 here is CASSLRGSDQPQHF. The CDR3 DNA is TGTGCCAGCAGCTTGCGGGGTTCGGATCAGCCCCAGCATTTT.

The CDR3 loop is CASSQVGGGDEETQYF. The DNA for the CDR3 is TGTGCCAGCAGCCAAGTTGGCGGGGGGGATGAGGAGACCCAGTACTTC. This chain uses TRBV4-2 with TRBJ2-5; 9 nucleotides align to TRBD2. The CDR3 is made up of 16 amino acids. The V gene end was trimmed by 1 base and the J gene end by 5 bases; junction bases not matched to a gene: 8. Germline V gives CDR1 LGHNA, CDR2 YNFKEQ.

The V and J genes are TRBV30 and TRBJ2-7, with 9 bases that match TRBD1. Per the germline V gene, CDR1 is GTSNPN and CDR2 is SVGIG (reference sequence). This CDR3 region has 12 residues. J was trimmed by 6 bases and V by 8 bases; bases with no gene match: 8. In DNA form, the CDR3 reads TGTGCCGGGACAGGGAATCTCGGCGAGCAGTACTTC. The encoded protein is CAGTGNLGEQYF.

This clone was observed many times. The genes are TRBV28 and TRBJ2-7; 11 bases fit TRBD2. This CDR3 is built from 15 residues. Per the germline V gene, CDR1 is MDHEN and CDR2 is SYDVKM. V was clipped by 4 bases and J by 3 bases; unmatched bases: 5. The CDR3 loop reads CASSSETSGVYEQYF. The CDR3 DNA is TGTGCCAGCAGTTCAGAGACTAGCGGGGTCTACGAGCAGTACTTC.

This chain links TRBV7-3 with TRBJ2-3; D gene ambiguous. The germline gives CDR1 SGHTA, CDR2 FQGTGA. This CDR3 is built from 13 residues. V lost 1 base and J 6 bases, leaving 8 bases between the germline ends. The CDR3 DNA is TGTGCCAGCAGCTTAAGTTCCGAGGATACGCAGTATTTT. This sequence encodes CASSLSSEDTQYF.

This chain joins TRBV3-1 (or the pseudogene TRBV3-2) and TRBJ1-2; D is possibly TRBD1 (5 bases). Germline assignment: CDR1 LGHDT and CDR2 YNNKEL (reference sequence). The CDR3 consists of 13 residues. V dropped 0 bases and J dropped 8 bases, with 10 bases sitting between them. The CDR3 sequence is CASSQDGGQGYTF. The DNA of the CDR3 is TGTGCCAGCAGCCAAGACGGGGGTCAGGGCTACACCTTC.

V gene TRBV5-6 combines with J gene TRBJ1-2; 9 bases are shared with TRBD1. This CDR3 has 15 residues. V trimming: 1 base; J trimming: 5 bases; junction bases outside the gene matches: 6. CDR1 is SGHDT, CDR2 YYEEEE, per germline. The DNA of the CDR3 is TGTGCCAGCAGCTTGAGGGACAGGGTTAGGTATGGCTACACCTTC. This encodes CASSLRDRVRYGYTF. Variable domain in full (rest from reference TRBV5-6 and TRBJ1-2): DAGVTQSPTHLIKTRGQQVTLRCSPKSGHDTVSWYQQALGQGPQFIFQYYEEEERQRGNFPDRFSGHQFPNYSSELNVNALLLGDSALYLCASSLRDRVRYGYTFGSGTRLTVV.